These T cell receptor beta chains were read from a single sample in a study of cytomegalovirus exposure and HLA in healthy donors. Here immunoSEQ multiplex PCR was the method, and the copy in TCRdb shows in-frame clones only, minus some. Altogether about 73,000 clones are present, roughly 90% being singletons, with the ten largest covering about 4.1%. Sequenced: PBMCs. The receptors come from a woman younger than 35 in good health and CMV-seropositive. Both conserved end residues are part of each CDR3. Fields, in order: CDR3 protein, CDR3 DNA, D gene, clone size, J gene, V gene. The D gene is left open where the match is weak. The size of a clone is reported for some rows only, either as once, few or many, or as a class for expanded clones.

CDR3: CASSHTGTDTQYF
DNA: TGTGCCAGCAGCCACACAGGCACAGATACGCAGTATTTT
D: -
size: -
J: TRBJ2-3
V: TRBV11-2

CDR3: CAWNRGDPYNEQFF
DNA: TGTGCCTGGAACAGGGGAGACCCTTACAATGAGCAGTTCTTC
D: TRBD1
size: -
J: TRBJ2-1
V: TRBV30

CDR3: CASSDFGGGSDTQYF
DNA: TGTGCCAGCAGTGATTTCGGGGGGGGGTCAGATACGCAGTATTTT
D: TRBD2
size: -
J: TRBJ2-3
V: TRBV6-1

CDR3: CASSYGGVGTDTQYF
DNA: TGTGCCAGCAGTTACGGAGGGGTTGGCACAGATACGCAGTATTTT
D: -
size: -
J: TRBJ2-3
V: TRBV6-5

CDR3: CASSLGTSYQETQYF
DNA: TGTGCCAGCAGCTTAGGGACTTCGTACCAAGAGACCCAGTACTTC
D: -
size: -
J: TRBJ2-5
V: TRBV5-6

CDR3: CASSPWQGAVYEQYF
DNA: TGTGCCAGCAGTCCCTGGCAGGGGGCGGTCTACGAGCAGTACTTC
D: TRBD1
size: -
J: TRBJ2-7
V: TRBV28

CDR3: CAWRETGRGGDTGELFF
DNA: TGTGCCTGGAGAGAAACCGGCCGCGGGGGCGACACCGGGGAGCTGTTTTTT
D: -
size: -
J: TRBJ2-2
V: TRBV30

CDR3: CASRRGGVYNEQFF
DNA: TGTGCCAGTCGCCGGGGGGGAGTCTACAATGAGCAGTTCTTC
D: TRBD2
size: -
J: TRBJ2-1
V: TRBV2

CDR3: CASRNRDDNQPQHF
DNA: TGTGCCAGCAGGAACAGGGACGACAATCAGCCCCAGCATTTT
D: -
size: -
J: TRBJ1-5
V: TRBV28

CDR3: CASSGASGRNTGELFF
DNA: TGTGCCAGCAGCGGAGCTAGCGGGCGAAACACCGGGGAGCTGTTTTTT
D: TRBD2
size: -
J: TRBJ2-2
V: TRBV7-6

CDR3: CASSLIPRDRGFCNQPQHF
DNA: TGTGCCAGCAGCTTAATACCCCGGGACAGGGGTTTTTGCAATCAGCCCCAGCATTTT
D: TRBD1
size: -
J: TRBJ1-5
V: TRBV11-2

CDR3: CASSLQVPDTQYF
DNA: TGTGCCAGCAGTCTACAGGTTCCAGATACGCAGTATTTT
D: -
size: -
J: TRBJ2-3
V: TRBV27

CDR3: CASSQDGFGSPSPFSAFF
DNA: TGCGCCAGCAGCCAAGATGGGTTCGGGTCACCAAGCCCCTTTTCAGCTTTCTTT
D: -
size: -
J: TRBJ1-1
V: TRBV4-1

CDR3: CASSSFLGGGGYEQYF
DNA: TGTGCCAGCAGCTCGTTCTTAGGCGGGGGGGGGTACGAGCAGTACTTC
D: TRBD2
size: once
J: TRBJ2-7
V: TRBV11-2

CDR3: CASKDRGDTEAFF
DNA: TGTGCCAGTAAGGACAGGGGAGACACTGAAGCTTTCTTT
D: TRBD1
size: once
J: TRBJ1-1
V: TRBV19

CDR3: CASSFGQGGITDTQYF
DNA: TGTGCCAGCAGCTTTGGACAGGGCGGAATCACAGATACGCAGTATTTT
D: TRBD1
size: -
J: TRBJ2-3
V: TRBV7-2

CDR3: CASSITGTGLANEKLFF
DNA: TGTGCCAGCAGCATTACCGGGACAGGGTTGGCTAATGAAAAACTGTTTTTT
D: TRBD1
size: -
J: TRBJ1-4
V: TRBV11-2

CDR3: CASSAGATDTQYF
DNA: TGTGCCAGCAGCGCGGGTGCCACAGATACGCAGTATTTT
D: -
size: -
J: TRBJ2-3
V: TRBV6-4

CDR3: CASSLRGFSQPQHF
DNA: TGTGCCAGCAGCCTCAGGGGGTTCAGTCAGCCCCAGCATTTT
D: TRBD1
size: -
J: TRBJ1-5
V: TRBV5-6

CDR3: CASSPKLQGEQYF
DNA: TGTGCCAGCTCACCTAAATTACAGGGTGAGCAGTACTTC
D: -
size: few
J: TRBJ2-7
V: TRBV18

CDR3: CASRDSVNYGYTF
DNA: TGTGCCTCACGGGACAGCGTTAACTATGGCTACACCTTC
D: TRBD1
size: -
J: TRBJ1-2
V: TRBV30

CDR3: CASSLSGGTGEAFF
DNA: TGTGCCAGCAGTTTATCCGGCGGGACAGGGGAAGCTTTCTTT
D: TRBD1
size: -
J: TRBJ1-1
V: TRBV27

CDR3: CASSLPGSEAFF
DNA: TGCGCCAGCAGCCTACCAGGTTCTGAAGCTTTCTTT
D: -
size: -
J: TRBJ1-1
V: TRBV4-1

CDR3: CASSARQGNNYEQYF
DNA: TGTGCCAGCTCAGCAAGACAGGGAAACAACTACGAGCAGTACTTC
D: TRBD1
size: once
J: TRBJ2-7
V: TRBV18

CDR3: CASSARIGTEYEQYF
DNA: TGTGCCAGCAGCGCCCGGATCGGGACAGAATACGAGCAGTACTTC
D: TRBD1
size: -
J: TRBJ2-7
V: TRBV9

CDR3: CASSSTTGKSYGYTF
DNA: TGTGCCAGCAGCTCCACGACAGGGAAATCCTATGGCTACACCTTC
D: TRBD1
size: once
J: TRBJ1-2
V: TRBV7-2

CDR3: CASSQERGYQETQYF
DNA: TGTGCCAGCAGCCAAGAAAGGGGTTATCAAGAGACCCAGTACTTC
D: -
size: -
J: TRBJ2-5
V: TRBV4-2

CDR3: CASSYATRYYEQYF
DNA: TGTGCCAGCAGCTACGCGACAAGATACTACGAGCAGTACTTC
D: -
size: -
J: TRBJ2-7
V: TRBV7-2

CDR3: CASSSGSFPYEQYF
DNA: TGTGCCAGCAGTTCCGGGTCGTTCCCGTACGAGCAGTACTTC
D: -
size: -
J: TRBJ2-7
V: TRBV28

CDR3: CASSPGAGGVEQFF
DNA: TGTGCCAGTTCCCCGGGGGCGGGAGGCGTTGAGCAGTTCTTC
D: TRBD2
size: -
J: TRBJ2-1
V: TRBV18

CDR3: CASSSIPGLAGGRYEQYF
DNA: TGTGCCAGCAGCTCCATACCGGGACTAGCGGGGGGACGATACGAGCAGTACTTC
D: TRBD2
size: -
J: TRBJ2-7
V: TRBV11-2

CDR3: CASRDGGGFYEQYF
DNA: TGTGCCAGCAGGGACGGCGGGGGGTTTTACGAGCAGTACTTC
D: TRBD2
size: -
J: TRBJ2-7
V: TRBV2

CDR3: CASSLEVRGEQYF
DNA: TGTGCCAGCAGCTTAGAGGTGAGGGGGGAGCAGTACTTC
D: -
size: -
J: TRBJ2-7
V: TRBV7-8

CDR3: CASRLLAGVPDTQYF
DNA: TGTGCCAGCAGACTGCTAGCGGGAGTCCCAGATACGCAGTATTTT
D: TRBD2
size: -
J: TRBJ2-3
V: TRBV7-9

CDR3: CASSEGGGPYEQYF
DNA: TGCGCCAGCAGTGAGGGGGGAGGCCCCTACGAGCAGTACTTC
D: -
size: -
J: TRBJ2-7
V: TRBV10-2

CDR3: CAWSVRRGITANEKLFF
DNA: TGTGCCTGGAGTGTACGTCGGGGGATAACGGCTAATGAAAAACTGTTTTTT
D: -
size: -
J: TRBJ1-4
V: TRBV30

CDR3: CASNAGWDTEAFF
DNA: TGTGCCAGTAATGCAGGGTGGGACACTGAAGCTTTCTTT
D: -
size: -
J: TRBJ1-1
V: TRBV19

CDR3: CASSTGTSGYNEQFF
DNA: TGTGCCAGCAGCACCGGGACTAGCGGTTACAATGAGCAGTTCTTC
D: TRBD2
size: -
J: TRBJ2-1
V: TRBV27

CDR3: CASSQRIAGAQETQYF
DNA: TGCGCCAGCAGCCAACGTATAGCGGGGGCCCAAGAGACCCAGTACTTC
D: TRBD2
size: -
J: TRBJ2-5
V: TRBV4-1